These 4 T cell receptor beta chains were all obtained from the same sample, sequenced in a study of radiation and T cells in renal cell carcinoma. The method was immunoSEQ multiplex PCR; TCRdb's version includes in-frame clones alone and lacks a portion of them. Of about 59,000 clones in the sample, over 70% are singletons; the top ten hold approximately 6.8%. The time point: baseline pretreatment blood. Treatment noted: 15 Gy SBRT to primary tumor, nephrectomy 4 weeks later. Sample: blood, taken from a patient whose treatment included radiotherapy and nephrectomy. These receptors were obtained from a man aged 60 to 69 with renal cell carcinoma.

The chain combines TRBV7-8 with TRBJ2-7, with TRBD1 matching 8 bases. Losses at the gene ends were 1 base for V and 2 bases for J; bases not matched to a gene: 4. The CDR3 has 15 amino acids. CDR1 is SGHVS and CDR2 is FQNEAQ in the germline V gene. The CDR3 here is CASSLGQGATYEQYF. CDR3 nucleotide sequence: TGTGCCAGCAGCTTAGGCCAGGGGGCCACCTACGAGCAGTACTTC.

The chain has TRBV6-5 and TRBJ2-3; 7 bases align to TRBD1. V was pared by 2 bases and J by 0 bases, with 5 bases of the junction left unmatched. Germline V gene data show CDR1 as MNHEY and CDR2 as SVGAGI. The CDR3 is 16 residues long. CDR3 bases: TGTGCCAGCAGTTACCAAGGGGGCACTAGCACAGATACGCAGTATTTT. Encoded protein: CASSYQGGTSTDTQYF.

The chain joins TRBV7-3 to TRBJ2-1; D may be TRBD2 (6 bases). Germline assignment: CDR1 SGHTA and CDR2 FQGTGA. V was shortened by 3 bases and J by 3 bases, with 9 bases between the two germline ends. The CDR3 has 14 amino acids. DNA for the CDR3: TGTGCCAGCAGCTTCGGGACTCTCTACAATGAGCAGTTCTTC. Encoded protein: CASSFGTLYNEQFF.

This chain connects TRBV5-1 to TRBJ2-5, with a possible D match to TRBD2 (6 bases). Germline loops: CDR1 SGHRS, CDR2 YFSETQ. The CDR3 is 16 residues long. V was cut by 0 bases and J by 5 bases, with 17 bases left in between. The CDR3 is CASSLAVVQAGETQYF. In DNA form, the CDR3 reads TGCGCCAGCAGCTTGGCCGTCGTGCAGGCGGGGGAGACCCAGTACTTC.